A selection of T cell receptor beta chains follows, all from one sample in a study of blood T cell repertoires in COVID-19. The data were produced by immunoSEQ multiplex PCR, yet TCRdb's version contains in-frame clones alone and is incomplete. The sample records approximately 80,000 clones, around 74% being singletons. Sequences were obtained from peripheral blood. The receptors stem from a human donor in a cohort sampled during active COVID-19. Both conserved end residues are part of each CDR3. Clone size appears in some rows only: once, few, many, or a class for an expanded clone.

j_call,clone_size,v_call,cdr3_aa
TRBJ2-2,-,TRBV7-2,CASSLSGTIPGELFF
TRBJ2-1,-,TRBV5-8,CASSPGTGVYEQFF
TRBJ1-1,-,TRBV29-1,CSVSVTQRGAFF
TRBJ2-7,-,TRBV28,CASCPPGGAEQYF
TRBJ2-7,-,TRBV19,CASSYKEREQYF
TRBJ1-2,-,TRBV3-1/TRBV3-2,CASSQRGQGLGYGYTF
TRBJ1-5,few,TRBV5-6,CASSFRGLGNQPQHF
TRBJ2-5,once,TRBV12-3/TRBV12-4,CASRTGFQETQYF
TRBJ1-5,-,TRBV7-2,CASSLGTGAQYSNQPQHF
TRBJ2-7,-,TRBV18,CASSSGTVTYEQYF
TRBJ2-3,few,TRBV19,CASSPRGQGREEDTQYF
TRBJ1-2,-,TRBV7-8,CASSLARGTALDGYTF
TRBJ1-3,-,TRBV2,CASRAGTGMFSGNTIYF
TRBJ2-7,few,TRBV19,CASSPLGSSSYEQYF
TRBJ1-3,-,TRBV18,CASSPLRPGGQSSGNTIYF
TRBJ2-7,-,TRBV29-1,CSVEGRGNYEQYF
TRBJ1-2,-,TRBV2,CASSGQGYGYGYTF
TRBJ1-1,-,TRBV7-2,CASSSQGTEAFF
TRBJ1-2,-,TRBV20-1,CSASSVRGSVNYGYTF
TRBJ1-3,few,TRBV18,CASSPPGATGNTIYF
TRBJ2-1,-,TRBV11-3,CASSGRDREGLNEQFF
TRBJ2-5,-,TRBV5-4,CASSKTGGRETQYF
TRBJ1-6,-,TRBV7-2,CASSLEGMWNSPLHF
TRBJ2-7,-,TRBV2,CASSLGQGAYEQYF
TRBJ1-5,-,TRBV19,CASSRTGNGNQPQHF
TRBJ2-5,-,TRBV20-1,CSRGSRETQYF
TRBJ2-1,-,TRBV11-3,CASSRSAGGVYNEQFF
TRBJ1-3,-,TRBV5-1,CASSPRDSTSGNTIYF
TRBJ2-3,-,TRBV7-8,CASSYRGASTDTQYF
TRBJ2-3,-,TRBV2,CASSPSTDTQYF
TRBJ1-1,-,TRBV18,CASSPLPLQGLNTEAFF